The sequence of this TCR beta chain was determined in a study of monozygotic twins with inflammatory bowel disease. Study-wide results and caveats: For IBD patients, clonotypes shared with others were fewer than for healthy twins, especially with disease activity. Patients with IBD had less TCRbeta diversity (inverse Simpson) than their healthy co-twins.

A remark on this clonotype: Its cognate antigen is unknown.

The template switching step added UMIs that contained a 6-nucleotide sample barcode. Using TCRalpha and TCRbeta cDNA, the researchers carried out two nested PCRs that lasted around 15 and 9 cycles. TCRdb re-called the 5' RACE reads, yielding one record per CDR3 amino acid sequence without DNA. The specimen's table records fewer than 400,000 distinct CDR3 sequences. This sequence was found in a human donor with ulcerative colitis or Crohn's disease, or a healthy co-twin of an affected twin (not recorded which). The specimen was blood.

CDR3 sequence: CASSRSGSRSYEQYF. V and J are TRBV28 and TRBJ2-7. Germline CDR1 MDHEN, CDR2 SYDVKM. CDR3 length equals 15 residues.